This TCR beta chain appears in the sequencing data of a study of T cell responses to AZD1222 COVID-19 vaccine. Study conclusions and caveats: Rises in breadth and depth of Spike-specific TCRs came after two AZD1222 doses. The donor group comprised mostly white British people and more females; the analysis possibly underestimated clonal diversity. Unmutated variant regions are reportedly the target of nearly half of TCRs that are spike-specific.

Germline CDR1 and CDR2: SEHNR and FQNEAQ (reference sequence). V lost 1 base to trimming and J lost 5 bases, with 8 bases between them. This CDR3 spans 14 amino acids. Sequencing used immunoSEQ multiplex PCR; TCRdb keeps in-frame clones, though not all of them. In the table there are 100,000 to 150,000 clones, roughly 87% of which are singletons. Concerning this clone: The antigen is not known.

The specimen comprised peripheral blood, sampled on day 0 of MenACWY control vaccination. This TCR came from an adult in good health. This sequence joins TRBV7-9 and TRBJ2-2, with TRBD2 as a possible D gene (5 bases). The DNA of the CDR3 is TGTGCCAGCAGCTTAGGGACTCCAACCGGGGAGCTGTTTTTT. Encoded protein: CASSLGTPTGELFF.